This record looks at one T cell receptor beta chain sequence and its context. What antigen it recognizes has not been identified. No per-base quality is available; no much larger clone lies one base away. This sample was taken from a study of blood T cell repertoires in COVID-19 (dated by TCRdb to 2018 to 2021). About the investigation overall: The collaborator samples originated in the United States, Italy and Spain and spanned the acute and convalescent phases of COVID-19. HLA class I and class II types, where available, came from metadata supplied by the sample provider rather than from assay-based typing. The sample metadata nearly always contained a de-identified subject ID, COVID-19 status, age in years and sex. Samples came from the ongoing ImmuneRACE study (first 160 participants) plus 1,254 subjects from 6 global collaborators. Subjects who had been exposed to COVID-19, were actively infected with it, or had recovered from it provided the deeply sampled blood TCRbeta repertoires that made up the dataset. The material from the prospective study consisted of cDNA or gDNA derived from T cells, B-cell-depleted T cells, or PBMCs. A freely available public database, intended as a resource for researchers studying the immune response to SARS-CoV-2, is where the repertoires were released.

General findings and caveats noted by the study authors: The amount of clinical and demographic metadata varied by source and participant and was provided uncurated.

The CDR3 spans 17 residues, from the cysteine through the phenylalanine. The sequence is cut down to CDR3 DNA, 51 bases in frame from base 1. V sheds 2 bases and J sheds 4 bases, leaving 20 bases between their ends. The germline V gene provides CDR1 LGHNA and CDR2 YNFKEQ. TCRbeta CDR3 regions were amplified from genomic DNA by means of the immunoSEQ Assay, a bias-controlled multiplex PCR. The published analysis was carried out like this. Nucleated cell counts per sample were estimated from amplification of reference gene primers within the assay. To quantify the absolute abundance of each unique TCRbeta CDR3 rearrangement, sequence reads were collapsed and filtered. For each sample, productive Simpson clonality was calculated as the square root of Simpson's diversity index across productive rearrangements. TCRdb obtained this table from immuneACCESS and retained in-frame rearrangements with V and J assigned. These tables miss some clones; where compared with another copy, unresolved V genes account for less than half of the shortfall, and the remainder is unexplained. The D gene and trimming were derived from the DNA, and the V and J assignments and clone size from that table. The table for this sample lists 250,000 to 300,000 clones; 70% to 90% of them were counted only once. 11% of the sample rests with the top ten.

Whole blood was collected in K2EDTA tubes by collaborating institutions according to the institutions' own protocols. For TCRbeta analysis, collaborators shipped samples in one of three forms: frozen whole blood, isolated PBMCs, or DNA extracted from either of those sample types. Sequencing was performed on peripheral blood. The origin of this receptor is a woman in her seventies with acute or convalescent COVID-19. The chain links TRBV4-2 with TRBJ1-2; the D region possibly corresponds to TRBD1 (5 bases align). The CDR3 corresponds to CASSQPRAGLGAYGYTF. The sequence in DNA is TGTGCCAGCAGCCAACCGCGAGCGGGACTCGGAGCCTATGGCTACACCTTC.